These 31 T cell receptor beta chains originate from one sample sequenced in a study of blood T cell repertoires in COVID-19. The table came from immunoSEQ multiplex PCR; TCRdb's copy has only in-frame clones and leaves some out. The table includes 140,000 to 150,000 clones, over 75% detected once. The sequenced sample consisted of peripheral blood. These receptors originate from a man between 65 and 85 years old with acute or convalescent COVID-19.

V and J are TRBV6-5 and TRBJ2-3; maybe TRBD2 (6 bases). CDR1 and CDR2 from the germline V gene are MNHEY and SVGAGI. Trimming shortened V by 8 bases and J by 1 base, and 13 bases separated the two germline ends. The CDR3 length is 14 residues. CDR3 amino acids: CASLGASGTDTQYF. CDR3 sequence (DNA): TGTGCCAGCCTAGGGGCTAGCGGCACAGATACGCAGTATTTT.

The genes are TRBV5-1 and TRBJ2-7; tentatively, D is TRBD1 (6 bases). The CDR3 is 16 amino acids. Germline CDR1 is SGHRS and CDR2 is YFSETQ. Deletions cut 3 bases from V and 11 bases from J, with 27 bases between. DNA for the CDR3: TGCGCCAGCAGCTCCGGGACACTGGAACGTACAGGAGCTAAGTACTTC. Amino acids: CASSSGTLERTGAKYF.

This rearrangement joins TRBV6-1 to TRBJ2-5; tentative D call: TRBD2 (6 bases). Between the trimmed V and J ends, which lost 4 bases and 5 bases, there was a span of 20 bases. Looked up from germline, CDR1 is MNHNS and CDR2 is SASEGT. The CDR3 has 16 amino acids. The DNA of the CDR3 is TGTGCCAGCAGTGTCGCGGCAGCGGGCCCCGGGGAGACCCAGTACTTC. This codes for CASSVAAAGPGETQYF.

At least ten counts were recorded for this clone. The chain links TRBV5-8 to TRBJ1-1, with 8 positions matching TRBD1. CDR3 size: 14 residues. The germline V gene has CDR1 SGHTS and CDR2 YDEGEE. The V gene end was trimmed by 2 bases and the J gene end by 6 bases; junction bases not matched to a gene: 6. CDR3 region: CASSFAGGASEAFF. The CDR3 DNA follows: TGTGCCAGCAGCTTTGCAGGGGGCGCGTCTGAAGCTTTCTTT.

V usage is TRBV7-2 and J usage is TRBJ2-4, with 10 bases identical to TRBD1. CDR1 and CDR2 from the germline V gene are SGHTA and FQGNSA. With 1 base clipped from V and 5 bases from J, the junction kept 5 bases outside the gene matches. The CDR3 spans 16 residues. The CDR3: CASSLGGTGVENIQYF. The CDR3, as DNA: TGTGCCAGCAGCTTAGGAGGGACAGGGGTAGAAAACATTCAGTACTTC. The full variable domain, in which reference TRBV7-2 and TRBJ2-4 provide the parts outside the CDR3, is GAGVSQSPSNKVTEKGKDVELRCDPISGHTALYWYRQSLGQGLEFLIYFQGNSAPDKSGLPSDRFSAERTGGSVSTLTIQRTQQEDSAVYLCASSLGGTGVENIQYFGAGTRLSVL.

The rearrangement links TRBV10-3 to TRBJ1-6; 9 nucleotides line up with TRBD1. The CDR3 is 14 residues long. Germline CDR1 is ENHRY and CDR2 is SYGVKD. With 9 bases clipped from V and 6 bases from J, the junction kept 6 bases outside the gene matches. DNA of the CDR3: TGTGCCATAACTCCGGGACAGGGTAATTCACCCCTCCACTTT. Translation gives CAITPGQGNSPLHF.

The gene calls are TRBV19 and TRBJ2-7; 8 bases fit TRBD1. Trimming took 6 bases from V and 5 from J; bases not matched to a gene: 9. Germline V gene data show CDR1 as LNHDA and CDR2 as SQIVND (reference sequence). The CDR3 covers 14 residues. The DNA for the CDR3 is TGTGCCAGTAGAAGGACAGGGAATTCGGACGAGCAGTACTTC. This gives the protein CASRRTGNSDEQYF.

The chain uses TRBV7-3 and TRBJ2-3, with D possibly matching TRBD2 (5 bases). CDR3 length: 15 residues. Trimming stripped 5 bases from V and 0 bases from J, with 12 bases between. Per the germline V gene, CDR1 is SGHTA and CDR2 is FQGTGA. This chain's CDR3 is CASSPRGASTDTQYF. The DNA for the CDR3 is TGTGCCAGCAGCCCCCGGGGAGCTAGCACAGATACGCAGTATTTT.

The V call is TRBV12-3 or TRBV12-4, the J call TRBJ1-2; D is possibly TRBD1 (5 bases). V lost 6 bases and J 4 bases, leaving 12 bases between the germline ends. The CDR3 sequence is 13 residues long. Written as DNA, the CDR3 is TGTGCCAGCAGGCCGGGGGGAGTCTATGGCTACACCTTC. Its protein product is CASRPGGVYGYTF.

This chain uses TRBV27 with TRBJ1-4; the D is unclear. From germline, CDR1 is MNHEY and CDR2 SMNVEV (reference sequence). The CDR3 covers 13 residues. V lost 1 base to trimming and J lost 8 bases, with 8 bases between them. CDR3 in amino acids: CASSLLGEEKLFF. DNA for the CDR3: TGTGCCAGCAGTTTATTAGGAGAGGAAAAACTGTTTTTT. Based on the CDR3 plus reference TRBV27 and TRBJ1-4, the full variable domain is EAQVTQNPRYLITVTGKKLTVTCSQNMNHEYMSWYRQDPGLGLRQIYYSMNVEVTDKGDVPEGYKVSRKEKRNFPLILESPSPNQTSLYFCASSLLGEEKLFFGSGTQLSVL.

The chain has TRBV4-2 and TRBJ1-5; D may be TRBD1 (5 bases). V lost 3 bases, J lost 6 bases, and 18 bases lay in between. This CDR3 has 16 amino acids. Germline V CDR1 and CDR2: LGHNA, YNFKEQ. For the CDR3, the DNA is TGTGCCAGCAGCCACCAAAAAGGCAGGGAGGGTCAGCCCCAGCATTTT. Protein: CASSHQKGREGQPQHF.

The chain is built from TRBV3-1 (or the pseudogene TRBV3-2) and TRBJ2-7; tentatively, D is TRBD1 (7 bases). CDR1 is LGHDT, CDR2 YNNKEL, per germline (reference sequence). The CDR3 totals 14 residues. V was pared by 5 bases and J by 6 bases, with 17 bases between. CDR3 sequence: CASSSGWQGGEQYF. The CDR3 region has the DNA TGTGCCAGCAGCTCAGGGTGGCAGGGGGGCGAGCAGTACTTC.

This chain connects TRBV5-1 to TRBJ2-2, with 10 bases aligning to TRBD2. CDR3 length: 15 residues. Germline-derived CDR1 and CDR2 are SGHRS and YFSETQ. The ends lost 0 bases at V and 7 bases at J; junction bases unmatched: 3. The CDR3 loop is CASSLASGSVGELFF. As DNA, the CDR3 is TGCGCCAGCAGCTTGGCTAGCGGGAGTGTCGGGGAGCTGTTTTTT.

The chain employs TRBV3-1 (or the pseudogene TRBV3-2) and TRBJ2-6; maybe TRBD2 (5 bases). This CDR3 has 18 amino acids. Germline CDR1 is LGHDT and CDR2 is YNNKEL (reference sequence). Trimming removed 0 bases from V and 0 bases from J, with 12 bases in between. The CDR3 nucleotides read TGTGCCAGCAGCCAAGATTACGGGGTTTTCTCTGGGGCCAACGTCCTGACTTTC. It codes for CASSQDYGVFSGANVLTF.

This sequence joins TRBV19 and TRBJ1-1; D might be TRBD1 (5 bases). The CDR3 spans 13 residues. CDR1 is LNHDA and CDR2 is SQIVND in the germline V gene (reference sequence). Trimming shortened V by 7 bases and J by 7 bases, and 16 bases separated the two germline ends. For the CDR3, the DNA is TGTGCCAGTATAAGGTCAGGGATTAATGAAGCTTTCTTT. The encoded protein is CASIRSGINEAFF.

The chain links TRBV4-1 to TRBJ2-3; 9 bases align to TRBD2. In germline, CDR1 is MGHRA, CDR2 YSYEKL. The CDR3 extends over 18 amino acids. V was clipped by 0 bases and J by 1 base; unmatched bases: 8. CDR3 residues: CASSQDPAGGLGTDTQYF. CDR3 bases: TGCGCCAGCAGCCAAGATCCAGCGGGGGGACTCGGCACAGATACGCAGTATTTT.

The V and J genes are TRBV3-1 (or the pseudogene TRBV3-2) and TRBJ2-7; D gene unclear. V lost 1 base and J lost 1, with 5 bases in between. The CDR3 covers 13 residues. Germline-derived CDR1 and CDR2 are LGHDT and YNNKEL (reference sequence). The CDR3 nucleotides are TGTGCCAGCAGCCAAGTGACATCCTACGAGCAGTACTTC. Translated, it gives CASSQVTSYEQYF.

The count of this clone is one. The chain uses TRBV19 and TRBJ2-1; possible D gene TRBD2, 6 bases. V lost 1 base, J lost 0 bases, and 13 bases lay in between. CDR1 is LNHDA, CDR2 SQIVND, per germline (reference sequence). The CDR3 is 17 residues long. The CDR3 is CASSIGGRRDSYNEQFF. CDR3 nucleotides: TGTGCCAGTAGTATAGGGGGTCGGCGGGACTCCTACAATGAGCAGTTCTTC.

This clone showed up just a few times. V is TRBV27 and J is TRBJ1-1; TRBD1 might be the D (6 bases). The germline gives CDR1 MNHEY, CDR2 SMNVEV (reference sequence). The CDR3 runs to 16 residues. V lost 6 bases and J lost 0, with 17 bases in between. The CDR3 DNA follows: TGTGCCAGCAGCGTAACTGGGGGCGAAGTGAACACTGAAGCTTTCTTT. Protein: CASSVTGGEVNTEAFF.

V is TRBV29-1 and J is TRBJ2-3; D may be TRBD2 (5 bases). V lost 4 bases and J lost 4, with 12 bases in between. The CDR3 is 13 residues long. In germline, CDR1 is SQVTM, CDR2 ANQGSEA. The CDR3 is CSVAGIPADTQYF. The CDR3 DNA is TGCAGCGTTGCCGGGATCCCGGCAGATACGCAGTATTTT.

The chain recombines TRBV15 with TRBJ1-4; TRBD1 matches at 8 bases. In germline, CDR1 is LNHNV, CDR2 YYDKDF (reference sequence). The CDR3 has 14 residues. V shed 2 bases, J shed 5 bases, and the junction held 1 base outside the gene matches. The CDR3: CATSRQGANEKLFF. In nucleotides, the CDR3 is TGTGCCACCAGCAGACAGGGGGCAAATGAAAAACTGTTTTTT. Variable domain in full (rest from reference TRBV15 and TRBJ1-4): DAMVIQNPRYQVTQFGKPVTLSCSQTLNHNVMYWYQQKSSQAPKLLFHYYDKDFNNEADTPDNFQSRRPNTSFCFLDIRSPGLGDTAMYLCATSRQGANEKLFFGSGTQLSVL.

V usage is TRBV6-1 and J usage is TRBJ2-5, with D maybe TRBD1 (7 bases). The CDR3 totals 19 residues. Trimming took 4 bases from V and 1 from J, leaving 25 bases between them. Germline-derived CDR1 and CDR2 are MNHNS and SASEGT. The CDR3 DNA reads TGTGCCAGCAGTGCCCCACGTCGCGGGACAGAAAAATCCCAAGAGACCCAGTACTTC. This translates into CASSAPRRGTEKSQETQYF.

The rearrangement links TRBV5-4 to TRBJ1-2, with D possibly being TRBD1 (6 bases). Per germline, CDR1 SGHNT and CDR2 YYREEE (reference sequence). The CDR3 is 13 residues long. V was cut by 4 bases and J by 5 bases, with 12 bases left in between. The DNA for the CDR3 is TGTGCCAGCAGCGAAGGGACACTATATGGCTACACCTTC. Protein sequence: CASSEGTLYGYTF.

This clone was observed a few times. CDR3 amino acids: CASGRGGERDEQFF. The CDR3 DNA reads as TGTGCCAGCGGGAGAGGGGGGGAGCGAGATGAGCAGTTCTTC. This chain uses TRBV6-4 with TRBJ2-1; the D gene is possibly TRBD2 (7 bases). CDR1 is MRHNA and CDR2 is SNTAGT in the germline V gene. V lost 8 bases to trimming and J lost 8 bases, with 19 bases between them. This CDR3 region has 14 residues.

The chain joins TRBV19 to TRBJ1-1; 9 bases align to TRBD1. The V gene end was trimmed by 4 bases and the J gene end by 1 base; junction bases not matched to a gene: 4. The CDR3 loop spans 15 amino acids. The germline gives CDR1 LNHDA, CDR2 SQIVND (reference sequence). CDR3: CASSKMGQGNTEAFF. The CDR3 region has the DNA TGTGCCAGTAGTAAGATGGGACAGGGGAACACTGAAGCTTTCTTT.

The chain carries TRBV7-9 and TRBJ1-1; D unclear. From germline, CDR1 is SEHNR and CDR2 FQNEAQ (reference sequence). V was clipped by 2 bases and J by 1 base, with 5 bases between them. CDR3 length equals 13 residues. CDR3 in DNA: TGTGCCAGCAGCTTAATCAAGAACACTGAAGCTTTCTTT. This encodes CASSLIKNTEAFF.

CDR3 coding DNA: TGCGCCAGCAGCCCATCTACAGGGGGCGTAAATGAAAAACTGTTTTTT. Residues: CASSPSTGGVNEKLFF. The chain carries TRBV4-1 and TRBJ1-4; 9 bases agree with TRBD1. V was pared by 4 bases and J by 5 bases, with 8 bases of the junction left unmatched. This CDR3 contains 16 residues. Per the germline V gene, CDR1 is MGHRA and CDR2 is YSYEKL.

The chain links TRBV19 to TRBJ2-2, with D perhaps TRBD2 (5 bases). This CDR3 comprises 14 residues. Trimming removed 7 bases from V and 7 bases from J, with 16 bases in between. CDR1 is LNHDA and CDR2 is SQIVND in the germline V gene (reference sequence). The CDR3 DNA sequence: TGTGCCAGTAATCCCTCGAGGGCGGTCGGGGAGCTGTTTTTT. The encoded protein is CASNPSRAVGELFF.

V gene TRBV6-6 combines with J gene TRBJ1-6, with 7 bases lining up with TRBD1. This CDR3 has 15 residues. Trimming cost V 2 bases and J 9 bases; bases outside gene matches: 7. Germline V gene data show CDR1 as MNHNY and CDR2 as SVGAGI (reference sequence). For the CDR3, the DNA is TGTGCCAGCAGTTACGCGGGACAGAATTCTTCACCCCTCCACTTT. This translates into CASSYAGQNSSPLHF.

The chain couples TRBV28 to TRBJ2-1, with TRBD1 matching over 10 bases. Unmatched junction bases numbered 11, after V lost 7 bases and J lost 8 bases. Germline CDR1 and CDR2: MDHEN and SYDVKM. The CDR3 loop spans 15 amino acids. CDR3 amino acids: CASTPTGTGAHEQFF. CDR3 in DNA: TGTGCCAGCACTCCAACCGGGACAGGGGCCCATGAGCAGTTCTTC.

The V call is TRBV5-4, the J call TRBJ2-5, with a weak D call TRBD2 (6 bases). Trimming shortened V by 7 bases and J by 1 base, and 11 bases separated the two germline ends. CDR1 and CDR2 (germline): SGHNT, YYREEE (reference sequence). The CDR3 runs to 13 residues. The CDR3 region is CASRRGTQETQYF. CDR3 bases: TGTGCCAGCCGGAGGGGAACCCAAGAGACCCAGTACTTC.